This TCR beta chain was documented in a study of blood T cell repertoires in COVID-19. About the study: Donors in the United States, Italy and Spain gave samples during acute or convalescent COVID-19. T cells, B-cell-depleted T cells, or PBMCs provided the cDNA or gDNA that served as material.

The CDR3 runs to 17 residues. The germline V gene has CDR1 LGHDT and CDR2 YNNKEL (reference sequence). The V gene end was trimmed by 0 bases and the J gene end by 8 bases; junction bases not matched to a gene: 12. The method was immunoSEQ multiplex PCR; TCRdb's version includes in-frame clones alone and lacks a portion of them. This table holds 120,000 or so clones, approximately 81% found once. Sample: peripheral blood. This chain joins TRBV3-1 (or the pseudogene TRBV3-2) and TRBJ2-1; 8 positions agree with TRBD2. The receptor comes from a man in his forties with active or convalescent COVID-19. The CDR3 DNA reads TGTGCCAGCAGCCAAGACGGGGCAAGCGGGAGCTTCGATGAGCAGTTCTTC. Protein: CASSQDGASGSFDEQFF.